Within the sample, the clone carrying this TCR beta chain is medium-sized. The CDR3 loop spans 18 amino acids. Trimming stripped 6 bases from V and 0 bases from J, with 19 bases between. The germline V gene has CDR1 SGHRS and CDR2 YFSETQ. Each CDR3 protein gets one entry after TCRdb re-called the 5' RACE reads with MiXCR. The sample carries approximately 30,000 distinct CDR3 sequences, 24% recorded once. Sequencing was done on a sample of memory CD4+ T cells sorted from blood. Subset of the sample: memory CD4+ T cells, CD4+CD45RO+CD25-. The TCR was taken from a female donor with breast cancer. The chain carries TRBV5-1 and TRBJ2-6; maybe TRBD1 (6 bases). The CDR3 is CASTQPGTLISGANVLTF. As DNA, the CDR3 is TGCGCCAGCACCCAACCCGGGACACTTATCTCTGGGGCCAACGTCCTGACTTTC.